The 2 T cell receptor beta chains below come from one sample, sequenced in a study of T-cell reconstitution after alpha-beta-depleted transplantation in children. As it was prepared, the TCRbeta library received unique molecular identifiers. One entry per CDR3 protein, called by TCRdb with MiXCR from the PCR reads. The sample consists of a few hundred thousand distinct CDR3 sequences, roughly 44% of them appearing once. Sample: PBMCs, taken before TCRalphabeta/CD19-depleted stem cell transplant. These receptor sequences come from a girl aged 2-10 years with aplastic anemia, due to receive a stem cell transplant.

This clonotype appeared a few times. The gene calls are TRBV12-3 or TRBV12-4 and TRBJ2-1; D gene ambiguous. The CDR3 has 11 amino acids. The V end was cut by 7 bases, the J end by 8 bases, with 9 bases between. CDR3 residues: CASTSLDEQFF. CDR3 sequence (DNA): TGTGCCAGCACCTCGTTGGATGAGCAGTTCTTC.

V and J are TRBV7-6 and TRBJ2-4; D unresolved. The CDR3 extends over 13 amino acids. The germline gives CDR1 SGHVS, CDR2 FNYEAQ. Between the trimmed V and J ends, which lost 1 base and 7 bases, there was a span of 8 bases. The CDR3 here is CASSLDPWNIQYF. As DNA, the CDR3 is TGTGCCAGCAGCTTAGACCCGTGGAACATTCAGTACTTC.